This T cell receptor beta chain was captured by sequencing in a study of T cell repertoires in cytomegalovirus infection. Study-wide context: Both recently identified HLA-C-restricted and well-studied HLA-B-restricted CMV epitopes were used in the study. Shared public TCR beta signatures pointed to both CMV infection and a matching HLA type.

The V and J ends lost 1 base and 2 bases respectively, with 18 bases between them. The CDR3 loop spans 17 amino acids. The V gene's germline CDR1 is SGHNT and CDR2 YYREEE (reference sequence). Overall study results and limits: Cumulated frequencies of public TCR beta families served to identify carriers of CMV plus the relevant HLA.

This clonotype was detected ten times or more. The antigen remains unidentified. MiXCR was run by TCRdb on the reads, yielding one entry per CDR3 protein. The sample lists about 130,000 distinct CDR3 sequences; around 30% were seen once. The chain combines TRBV5-4 with TRBJ2-5; D not resolved. The receptor comes from a human donor in good health (CMV status not recorded). Some clones in this sample may be carry-over from other donors' samples. The specimen was CD8+ T cells from cultured PBMCs, collected from culture after CMV antigen stimulation. The CDR3 region has the DNA TGTGCCAGCAGCTTGACCATTAGGACGTTAATACAAGAGACCCAGTACTTC. Translation: CASSLTIRTLIQETQYF.